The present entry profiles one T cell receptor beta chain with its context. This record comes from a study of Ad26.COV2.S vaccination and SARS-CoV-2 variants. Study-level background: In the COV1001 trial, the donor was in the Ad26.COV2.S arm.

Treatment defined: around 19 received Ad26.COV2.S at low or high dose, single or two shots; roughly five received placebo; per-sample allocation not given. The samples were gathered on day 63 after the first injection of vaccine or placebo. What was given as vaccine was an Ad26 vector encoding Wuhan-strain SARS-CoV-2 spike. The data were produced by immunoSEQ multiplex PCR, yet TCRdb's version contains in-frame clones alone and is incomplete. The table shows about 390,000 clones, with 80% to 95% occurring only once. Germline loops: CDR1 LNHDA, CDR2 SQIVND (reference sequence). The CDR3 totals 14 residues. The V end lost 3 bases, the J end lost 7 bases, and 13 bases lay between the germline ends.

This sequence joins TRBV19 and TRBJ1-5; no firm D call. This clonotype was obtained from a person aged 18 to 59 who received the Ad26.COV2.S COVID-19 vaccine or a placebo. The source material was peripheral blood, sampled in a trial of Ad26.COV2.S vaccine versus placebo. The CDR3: CASSISSGIQPQHF. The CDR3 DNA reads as TGTGCCAGTAGTATCTCTTCAGGTATACAGCCCCAGCATTTT. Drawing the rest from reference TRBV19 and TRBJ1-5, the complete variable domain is DGGITQSPKYLFRKEGQNVTLSCEQNLNHDAMYWYRQDPGQGLRLIYYSQIVNDFQKGDIAEGYSVSREKKESFPLTVTSAQKNPTAFYLCASSISSGIQPQHFGDGTRLSIL.